What follows describes a single T cell receptor (beta chain). The germline CDR1 and CDR2 sequences are MNHEY and SVGAGI. This CDR3 comprises 14 residues. V lost 8 bases and J lost 1; bases outside the gene matches: 8. TCR cDNA libraries were made from RNA using a previously described, modified protocol. Both ends of each TCR cDNA library bore sample-specific barcodes. TCRdb independently ran MiXCR on the 5' RACE reads; one entry per CDR3 protein. The data show 350,000 to 450,000 distinct CDR3 sequences, 25% to 35% seen once. These data originate in a study of identical twins' blood T cells. Sequencing was done on a sample of PBMCs. This chain connects TRBV6-5 to TRBJ2-7; 7 bases are a match to TRBD1. The source of this sequence is a woman between 18 and 50 years old in good health. CDR3 in amino acids: CASHRTGPSYEQYF. The CDR3 nucleotides are TGTGCCAGCCATCGGACAGGACCTTCCTACGAGCAGTACTTC.